Ten or more counts support the clone carrying this T cell receptor beta chain. No antigen is known for it. The data are from a study of early T cells in non-severe SARS-CoV-2 infection. Looking at the study overall: Chains were unpaired, as sequencing was done on bulk RNA from unsorted whole blood.

Attachment of unique molecular identifiers was made to individual cDNA molecules. TCRdb used MiXCR to reprocess the 5' RACE reads, holding one entry per CDR3 protein. This table has more than 80,000 distinct CDR3 sequences, roughly 13% appearing once. The CDR3 contains 14 residues. V lost 5 bases and J lost 0, with 10 bases in between. General study findings and limits: Matching results from VDJdb favored anti-spike CD8 responses, leaving private and CD4 specificities undetected.

The TCR comes from an adult who was a healthcare worker with PCR-confirmed SARS-CoV-2 infection or an uninfected control (not recorded which). This chain uses TRBV12-3 or TRBV12-4 with TRBJ1-1, with no clear D. The sequenced sample consisted of whole blood. CDR3 sequence: CASSPRQLNTEAFF. The CDR3 DNA reads TGTGCCAGCAGTCCGCGGCAGCTGAACACTGAAGCTTTCTTT.